Following are 30 T cell receptor beta chains from one sample sequenced in a study of T cell responses to AZD1222 COVID-19 vaccine. Sequencing was performed with immunoSEQ multiplex PCR; in TCRdb, only in-frame clones are kept and a portion is missing. The top ten clones hold around 26% of a sample with 150,000 to 200,000 clones, 88% of them seen once. Here the sequenced sample was peripheral blood, taken 28 days after the second AZD1222 dose. The receptor source for this set is an adult who received the AZD1222 COVID-19 vaccine.

This clone has a single count. The chain has TRBV27 and TRBJ2-3; D may be TRBD1 (6 bases). Germline V gene data show CDR1 as MNHEY and CDR2 as SMNVEV (reference sequence). V lost 7 bases to trimming and J lost 2 bases, with 19 bases between them. CDR3 size: 16 residues. This CDR3 reads CASISIGGPDTDTQYF. CDR3 in DNA: TGTGCCAGCATCTCAATAGGGGGTCCCGACACAGATACGCAGTATTTT.

This clone has just one count. This chain joins TRBV4-3 and TRBJ1-3; D uncertain. The CDR3 is 13 amino acids. CDR1 is LGHNA, CDR2 YSLEER, per germline. The V end was cut by 2 bases, the J end by 0 bases, with 2 bases between. DNA for the CDR3: TGCGCCAGCAGCCAAAACTCTGGAAACACCATATATTTT. This sequence encodes CASSQNSGNTIYF.

This chain links TRBV30 with TRBJ2-1; 11 positions match TRBD2. The CDR3 sequence is 16 residues long. The ends lost 2 bases at V and 7 bases at J; junction bases unmatched: 10. The germline CDR1 and CDR2 sequences are GTSNPN and SVGIG (reference sequence). CDR3 in amino acids: CAWSHSTSGRGNEQFF. As DNA, the CDR3 is TGTGCCTGGAGTCACTCCACTAGCGGGAGAGGGAATGAGCAGTTCTTC. The variable domain in full, with the rest retrieved from reference TRBV30 and TRBJ2-1, is SQTIHQWPATLVQPVGSPLSLECTVEGTSNPNLYWYRQAAGRGLQLLFYSVGIGQISSEVPQNLSASRPQDRQFILSSKKLLLSDSGFYLCAWSHSTSGRGNEQFFGPGTRLTVL.

CDR3 sequence reads: CASSPGLAALNEQFF. CDR3 coding DNA: TGTGCCAGCAGTCCCGGACTAGCGGCCCTAAATGAGCAGTTCTTC. This chain links TRBV5-6 with TRBJ2-1; 10 bases align to TRBD2. The trim removed 5 bases at V and 7 bases at J, leaving 9 bases unmatched. The length of the CDR3 is 15 residues. CDR1 is SGHDT, CDR2 YYEEEE, per germline. Variable domain in full (rest from reference TRBV5-6 and TRBJ2-1): DAGVTQSPTHLIKTRGQQVTLRCSPKSGHDTVSWYQQALGQGPQFIFQYYEEEERQRGNFPDRFSGHQFPNYSSELNVNALLLGDSALYLCASSPGLAALNEQFFGPGTRLTVL.

As for this clone: Distinct nucleotide sequences in the sample also encode this CDR3. V usage is TRBV18 and J usage is TRBJ1-6; no clear D gene. This CDR3 has 14 residues. Deletions cut 3 bases from V and 1 base from J, with 4 bases between. CDR1 and CDR2 from the germline V gene are KGHSH and LQKENI. The chain's CDR3 is CASSPSSYNSPLHF. The CDR3 DNA sequence: TGTGCCAGCTCACCGAGTTCCTATAATTCACCCCTCCACTTT.

This rearrangement joins TRBV6-2 or TRBV6-3 to TRBJ2-3, with 9 bases lining up with TRBD2. J lost 9 bases, V lost 4 bases, and 17 bases had no gene match. The CDR3 has 17 residues. Germline V CDR1 and CDR2: MNHEY, SVGEGT. The CDR3 loop reads CASSLGVLAGLQRTQYF. The CDR3 nucleotides are TGTGCCAGCAGTTTGGGTGTGCTAGCGGGGCTACAGCGGACGCAGTATTTT.

J is TRBJ1-1 and V is TRBV3-1 (or the pseudogene TRBV3-2), with a tentative D call TRBD1 (5 bases). The CDR3 runs to 15 residues. V was pared by 4 bases and J by 4 bases, with 16 bases between. The germline CDR1 and CDR2 sequences are LGHDT and YNNKEL (reference sequence). In DNA form, the CDR3 reads TGTGCCAGCAGCCCAGAGGCAGGGTACGGCACTGAAGCTTTCTTT. It is translated as CASSPEAGYGTEAFF.

The chain links TRBV27 to TRBJ2-5; 9 bases match TRBD1. The V and J ends lost 4 bases and 4 bases, in that order; junction bases with no gene match: 1. CDR1 MNHEY and CDR2 SMNVEV come from the germline V gene (reference sequence). The CDR3 runs to 13 residues. The CDR3 protein is CASSSTGGETQYF. CDR3 nucleotides: TGTGCCAGCAGTTCGACAGGGGGAGAGACCCAGTACTTC.

Turning to this clone: The same CDR3 arises from other DNA sequences in this sample as well. The rearrangement links TRBV28 to TRBJ1-1, with D unresolved. V gave up 4 bases and J gave up 5 bases, with 8 bases separating them. This CDR3 contains 12 residues. The germline CDR1 and CDR2 sequences are MDHEN and SYDVKM. The CDR3, as DNA: TGTGCCAGCAGTTCTGGGAATACTGAAGCTTTCTTT. This gives the protein CASSSGNTEAFF.

The V and J genes are TRBV5-6 and TRBJ2-2; D ambiguous. Germline loops: CDR1 SGHDT, CDR2 YYEEEE. The CDR3 contains 14 residues. V was cut by 4 bases and J by 1 base, with 8 bases left in between. The CDR3 spells CASSPAVNTGELFF. DNA of the CDR3: TGTGCCAGCAGCCCGGCGGTGAACACCGGGGAGCTGTTTTTT.

The genes are TRBV7-2 and TRBJ1-1, with 7 bases identical to TRBD1. Trimming removed 4 bases from V and 1 base from J; junction bases left unmatched: 6. Per germline, CDR1 SGHTA and CDR2 FQGNSA. CDR3 length: 15 residues. The CDR3 coding sequence is TGTGCCAGCAGCTCGGCGACAGGGAGGAACACTGAAGCTTTCTTT. Translating gives CASSSATGRNTEAFF.

The chain combines TRBV18 with TRBJ1-2, with 8 bases aligning to TRBD1. Germline V lookup: CDR1 KGHSH, CDR2 LQKENI. Germline trimming cut 0 bases from V and 3 bases from J; bases unmatched to any gene: 3. The length of the CDR3 is 15 residues. CDR3 coding DNA: TGTGCCAGCTCACCACCGGGACAGGCAGACTATGGCTACACCTTC. Protein: CASSPPGQADYGYTF.

The chain links TRBV2 to TRBJ2-2; 10 positions agree with TRBD2. Germline V gene sequence: CDR1 SNHLY, CDR2 FYNNEI. V lost 2 bases to trimming and J lost 10 bases; unmatched junction nucleotides: 13. This CDR3 region has 17 residues. The CDR3 DNA follows: TGTGCCAGCAGTGAATCCTCCCTAGCGGGAGTTGTAGAGGAGCTGTTTTTT. Amino acids: CASSESSLAGVVEELFF.

The rearrangement links TRBV7-9 to TRBJ2-1; D uncertain. The CDR3 consists of 12 residues. CDR1 is SEHNR, CDR2 FQNEAQ, per germline (reference sequence). Deletions cut 5 bases from V and 6 bases from J, with 8 bases between. CDR3 coding DNA: TGTGCCAGCAGCCCCCGGCCCAATGAGCAGTTCTTC. Protein: CASSPRPNEQFF.

The rearrangement links TRBV7-2 to TRBJ2-5; D not certain. Germline lookup yields CDR1 SGHTA and CDR2 FQGNSA. V shed 0 bases and J shed 6 bases, with 5 bases lying between them. The CDR3 contains 12 residues. CDR3 coding DNA: TGTGCCAGCAGCTTAGCGTCTCAGACCCAGTACTTC. Amino acids: CASSLASQTQYF. The variable domain in full, completed from reference TRBV7-2 and TRBJ2-5, reads GAGVSQSPSNKVTEKGKDVELRCDPISGHTALYWYRQSLGQGLEFLIYFQGNSAPDKSGLPSDRFSAERTGGSVSTLTIQRTQQEDSAVYLCASSLASQTQYFGPGTRLLVL.

This clone was picked up one time. The chain couples TRBV15 to TRBJ2-6; tentative D call: TRBD2 (6 bases). Between the trimmed V and J ends, which lost 1 base and 2 bases, there was a span of 15 bases. CDR3 size: 18 residues. Germline CDR1 is LNHNV and CDR2 is YYDKDF (reference sequence). This chain's CDR3 is CATSRAGYGGAGANVLTF. For the CDR3, the DNA is TGTGCCACCAGCAGAGCGGGGTACGGGGGAGCTGGGGCCAACGTCCTGACTTTC.

This chain connects TRBV2 to TRBJ2-7, with 8 bases matching TRBD1. The V segment lost 3 bases and the J segment 4 bases; nucleotides outside the gene matches: 5. The length of the CDR3 is 14 residues. Germline V gene lookup returns CDR1 SNHLY and CDR2 FYNNEI. The CDR3 DNA sequence: TGTGCCAGCAGTGAGTTAGGACAGGGTTACGAGCAGTACTTC. This encodes CASSELGQGYEQYF.

The chain combines TRBV7-9 with TRBJ2-1, with 9 bases aligning to TRBD1. The V gene end was trimmed by 5 bases and the J gene end by 9 bases; junction bases not matched to a gene: 5. CDR1 is SEHNR, CDR2 FQNEAQ, per germline (reference sequence). CDR3 length equals 13 residues. CDR3 region: CASSLTGGSEQFF. The CDR3 DNA reads as TGTGCCAGCAGCCTAACAGGGGGCAGTGAGCAGTTCTTC.

The chain couples TRBV7-2 to TRBJ2-5; D could derive from TRBD1 or TRBD2 (5 bases each). The germline V gene encodes CDR1 SGHTA and CDR2 FQGNSA. The length of the CDR3 is 14 residues. V was trimmed by 4 bases and J by 4 bases, leaving 13 bases between them. CDR3 in DNA: TGTGCCAGCAGCTCCTCCCGGGGCCGAGAGACCCAGTACTTC. Protein product: CASSSSRGRETQYF.

The V call is TRBV19, the J call TRBJ1-3; D gene unclear. Germline assignment: CDR1 LNHDA and CDR2 SQIVND (reference sequence). V was clipped by 1 base and J by 2 bases, with 0 bases between them. The CDR3 sequence is 12 residues long. CDR3 in DNA: TGTGCCAGTAGTATAGCTGGAAACACCATATATTTT. Amino acid sequence: CASSIAGNTIYF.

This chain joins TRBV2 and TRBJ2-5; 11 bases agree with TRBD2. The CDR3 totals 15 residues. After removal of 7 bases from V and 1 base from J, the junction contained 5 bases not matched to a gene. Per the germline V gene, CDR1 is SNHLY and CDR2 is FYNNEI. In DNA, the CDR3 is TGTGCCAGCAAGGGACTAGCGGACCCCCAAGAGACCCAGTACTTC. Amino acid sequence: CASKGLADPQETQYF.

This clone came up once. The chain carries TRBV27 and TRBJ2-7; D is possibly TRBD2 (5 bases). Germline CDR1 and CDR2: MNHEY and SMNVEV (reference sequence). Trimming removed 2 bases from V and 4 bases from J, with 9 bases in between. The CDR3 consists of 13 residues. CDR3 amino acids: CASSLPGGYEQYF. CDR3 DNA: TGTGCCAGCAGTTTACCAGGCGGGTACGAGCAGTACTTC.

V and J are TRBV2 and TRBJ2-1, with 12 bases identical to TRBD2. Trimming removed 0 bases from V and 4 bases from J; junction bases left unmatched: 4. The CDR3 consists of 17 residues. The V gene's germline CDR1 is SNHLY and CDR2 FYNNEI. The CDR3 DNA reads TGTGCCAGCAGTGAAGCGCCTGGACTAGCGGGGTACAATGAGCAGTTCTTC. Protein: CASSEAPGLAGYNEQFF.

The rearrangement links TRBV6-5 to TRBJ2-3; 8 bases line up with TRBD2. This CDR3 has 15 amino acids. V gave up 6 bases and J gave up 5 bases; unmatched junction bases: 10. Germline values: CDR1 MNHEY, CDR2 SVGAGI. The CDR3 region is CASRPGLAFLDTQYF. For the CDR3, the DNA is TGTGCCAGCAGACCTGGACTAGCTTTTCTAGATACGCAGTATTTT.

The genes are TRBV29-1 and TRBJ2-2; D is tentatively TRBD1 or TRBD2 (5 bases each). Germline assignment: CDR1 SQVTM and CDR2 ANQGSEA. The CDR3 contains 14 residues. The CDR3 sequence: CRGRGEPNTGELFF. Written as DNA, the CDR3 is TGCAGGGGCCGGGGCGAACCAAACACCGGGGAGCTGTTTTTT.

V and J are TRBV6-6 and TRBJ2-7; 10 bases fit TRBD2. CDR3 size: 15 residues. Germline assignment: CDR1 MNHNY and CDR2 SVGAGI (reference sequence). V trimming: 0 bases; J trimming: 7 bases; junction bases outside the gene matches: 6. CDR3 coding DNA: TGTGCCAGCAGTTACTCGGCTAGCGGGAGTGGTGAGCAGTACTTC. It specifies CASSYSASGSGEQYF.

The chain is built from TRBV27 and TRBJ2-7, with D unresolved. Trimming took 4 bases from V and 2 from J, leaving 12 bases between them. This CDR3 is 14 amino acids long. Germline V gene lookup returns CDR1 MNHEY and CDR2 SMNVEV (reference sequence). The CDR3 bases are TGTGCCAGCAGTTCCCCTACTACCACCTACGAGCAGTACTTC. Translating it yields CASSSPTTTYEQYF.

This CDR3 reads CASSFPGLAPYNEQFF. The CDR3 DNA is TGTGCCAGCTCATTTCCTGGGCTAGCGCCCTACAATGAGCAGTTCTTC. The V and J genes are TRBV6-6 and TRBJ2-1; TRBD2 might be the D (6 bases). The CDR3 consists of 16 residues. Trimming pared 8 bases from V and 2 bases from J, leaving 19 bases between. The V gene's germline CDR1 is MNHNY and CDR2 SVGAGI (reference sequence).

This rearrangement joins TRBV11-3 to TRBJ2-1, with TRBD2 identical over 12 bases. Germline V gene sequence: CDR1 SGHNT, CDR2 YENEEA. V dropped 0 bases and J dropped 10; count of bases not matched to a gene: 7. The CDR3 has 16 residues. CDR3 region: CASSLDRLAGAGEQFF. DNA of the CDR3: TGTGCCAGCAGCTTAGATAGACTAGCGGGAGCGGGAGAGCAGTTCTTC.

This rearrangement joins TRBV28 to TRBJ2-7; 10 bases align to TRBD2. Germline CDR1 is MDHEN and CDR2 is SYDVKM. CDR3 length: 14 amino acids. Losses at the gene ends were 4 bases for V and 2 bases for J; bases not matched to a gene: 2. CDR3 nucleotides: TGTGCCAGCAGTTACCTAGCGGGGGCCTACGAGCAGTACTTC. This encodes CASSYLAGAYEQYF.